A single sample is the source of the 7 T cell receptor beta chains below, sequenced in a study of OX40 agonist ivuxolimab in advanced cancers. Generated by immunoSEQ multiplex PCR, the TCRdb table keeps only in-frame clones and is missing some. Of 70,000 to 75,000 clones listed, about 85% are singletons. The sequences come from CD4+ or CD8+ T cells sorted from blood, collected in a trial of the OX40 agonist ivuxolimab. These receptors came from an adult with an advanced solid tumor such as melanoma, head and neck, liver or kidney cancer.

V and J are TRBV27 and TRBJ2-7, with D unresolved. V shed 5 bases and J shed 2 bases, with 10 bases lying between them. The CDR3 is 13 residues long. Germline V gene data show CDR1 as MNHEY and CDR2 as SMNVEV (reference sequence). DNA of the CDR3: TGTGCCAGCAGTGAGGCCAATACCTACGAGCAGTACTTC. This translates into CASSEANTYEQYF.

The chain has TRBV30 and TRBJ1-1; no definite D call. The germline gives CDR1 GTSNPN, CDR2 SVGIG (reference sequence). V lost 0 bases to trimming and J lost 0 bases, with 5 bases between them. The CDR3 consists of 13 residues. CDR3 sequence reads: CAWSVRLNTEAFF. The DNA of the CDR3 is TGTGCCTGGAGTGTACGATTGAACACTGAAGCTTTCTTT. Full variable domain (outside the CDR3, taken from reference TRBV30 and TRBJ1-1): SQTIHQWPATLVQPVGSPLSLECTVEGTSNPNLYWYRQAAGRGLQLLFYSVGIGQISSEVPQNLSASRPQDRQFILSSKKLLLSDSGFYLCAWSVRLNTEAFFGQGTRLTVV.

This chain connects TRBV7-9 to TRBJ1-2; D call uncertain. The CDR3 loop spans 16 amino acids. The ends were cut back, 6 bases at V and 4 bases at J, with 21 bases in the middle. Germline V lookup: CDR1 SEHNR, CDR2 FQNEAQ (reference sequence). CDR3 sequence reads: CASSSPWRENFYGYTF. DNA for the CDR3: TGTGCCAGCAGTTCCCCCTGGAGGGAGAATTTCTATGGCTACACCTTC.

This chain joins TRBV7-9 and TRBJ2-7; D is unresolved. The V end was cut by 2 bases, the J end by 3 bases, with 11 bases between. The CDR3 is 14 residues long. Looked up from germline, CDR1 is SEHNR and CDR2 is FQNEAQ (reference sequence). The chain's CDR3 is CASSLLGLDYEQYF. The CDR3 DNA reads TGTGCCAGCAGCTTACTGGGATTAGACTACGAGCAGTACTTC.

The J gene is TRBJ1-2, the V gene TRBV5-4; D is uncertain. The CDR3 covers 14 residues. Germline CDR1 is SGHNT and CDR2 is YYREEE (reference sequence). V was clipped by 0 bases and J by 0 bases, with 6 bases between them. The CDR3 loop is CASSLAVTNYGYTF. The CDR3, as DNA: TGTGCCAGCAGCTTGGCGGTAACTAACTATGGCTACACCTTC.

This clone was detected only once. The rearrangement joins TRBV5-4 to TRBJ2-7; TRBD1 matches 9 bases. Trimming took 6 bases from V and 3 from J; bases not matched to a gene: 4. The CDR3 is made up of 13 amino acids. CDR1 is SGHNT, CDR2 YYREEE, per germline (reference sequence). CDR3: CASKLTGGYEQYF. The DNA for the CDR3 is TGTGCCAGCAAGCTGACAGGGGGCTACGAGCAGTACTTC.

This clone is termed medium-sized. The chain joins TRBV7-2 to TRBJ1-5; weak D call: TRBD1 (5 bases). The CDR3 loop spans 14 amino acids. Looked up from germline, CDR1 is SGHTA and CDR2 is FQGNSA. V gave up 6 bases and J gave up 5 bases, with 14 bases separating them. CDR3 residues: CASRAYGGDQPQHF. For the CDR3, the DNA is TGTGCCAGCAGGGCGTATGGGGGGGATCAGCCCCAGCATTTT.